Shown below are 15 T cell receptor beta chains from a single sample sequenced in a study of blood T cell repertoires in COVID-19. Clones were sequenced by immunoSEQ multiplex PCR, and TCRdb holds only the in-frame ones, with some missing. The repertoire holds about 250,000 clones, with around 82% as singletons. Sequenced sample: PBMCs or T cells enriched from blood (not recorded which). Receptor source: a man in his forties or fifties who had recovered from COVID-19.

This CDR3 reads CAWCGQKNEKLFF. CDR3 nucleotide sequence: TGTGCCTGGTGCGGACAGAAGAATGAAAAACTGTTTTTT. The chain uses TRBV30 and TRBJ1-4; the D gene is possibly TRBD1 (6 bases). Trimming pared 5 bases from V and 5 bases from J, leaving 12 bases between. The CDR3 totals 13 residues. The V gene's germline CDR1 is GTSNPN and CDR2 SVGIG (reference sequence).

This clone was detected only once. The chain combines TRBV25-1 with TRBJ1-5, with D uncertain. Germline CDR1 and CDR2: MGHDK and SYGVNS. Trimming took off 2 bases at V and 11 bases at J, with 7 bases between the two ends. This CDR3 spans 11 amino acids. CDR3 region: CASSEGVAQHF. The CDR3 DNA reads as TGTGCCAGCAGTGAAGGAGTGGCCCAGCATTTT.

The chain joins TRBV7-2 to TRBJ2-2, with D possibly TRBD2 on 5 matching bases. Germline CDR1 SGHTA, CDR2 FQGNSA. The length of the CDR3 is 18 residues. V lost 5 bases and J 0 bases, leaving 19 bases between the germline ends. CDR3 protein: CASSTEVGWETNTGELFF. CDR3 DNA sequence: TGTGCCAGCAGCACTGAGGTCGGCTGGGAGACGAACACCGGGGAGCTGTTTTTT.

V gene TRBV9 combines with J gene TRBJ1-1; D remains ambiguous. From germline, CDR1 is SGDLS and CDR2 YYNGEE. This CDR3 is built from 13 residues. The germline V and J ends were trimmed by 6 bases and 1 base, with 10 bases remaining between them. CDR3: CASNTGENTEAFF. CDR3 in DNA: TGTGCCAGCAATACCGGAGAGAACACTGAAGCTTTCTTT.

The gene calls are TRBV5-6 and TRBJ1-5; perhaps TRBD1 as D (6 bases). This CDR3 has 14 residues. Germline CDR1 is SGHDT and CDR2 is YYEEEE. Trimming stripped 7 bases from V and 7 bases from J, with 18 bases between. In DNA, the CDR3 is TGTGCCAGCCAGAAAACAGGGTCGGGGCAGCCCCAGCATTTT. Its protein is CASQKTGSGQPQHF. Full variable domain (rest looked up from reference TRBV5-6 and TRBJ1-5): DAGVTQSPTHLIKTRGQQVTLRCSPKSGHDTVSWYQQALGQGPQFIFQYYEEEERQRGNFPDRFSGHQFPNYSSELNVNALLLGDSALYLCASQKTGSGQPQHFGDGTRLSIL.

V is TRBV20-1 and J is TRBJ2-1; 7 bases line up with TRBD2. The germline V gene encodes CDR1 DFQATT and CDR2 SNEGSKA (reference sequence). The V and J ends lost 3 bases and 0 bases, in that order; junction bases with no gene match: 14. The CDR3 loop spans 18 amino acids. The DNA of the CDR3 is TGCAGTGCTAGTCCCCAGCGGGGTTTTTCAAGCTCCTACAATGAGCAGTTCTTC. Its protein product is CSASPQRGFSSSYNEQFF.

This rearrangement joins TRBV24-1 to TRBJ2-3; 7 bases match TRBD1. The CDR3 sequence is 15 residues long. V lost 7 bases and J lost 8; bases outside the gene matches: 14. Looked up from germline, CDR1 is KGHDR and CDR2 is SFDVKD. DNA for the CDR3: TGTGCCACCAGCGACCGACAGGGTTGGTGGGGTACGCAGTATTTT. It encodes CATSDRQGWWGTQYF.

This chain joins TRBV19 and TRBJ2-7; D is undetermined. Germline V gives CDR1 LNHDA, CDR2 SQIVND (reference sequence). The CDR3 contains 14 residues. V dropped 0 bases and J dropped 3 bases, with 9 bases sitting between them. CDR3 bases: TGTGCCAGTAGTATAGATCACGGTGGCTACGAGCAGTACTTC. Its protein product is CASSIDHGGYEQYF.

J is TRBJ2-3 and V is TRBV10-3, with 14 bases matching TRBD2. CDR1 is ENHRY and CDR2 is SYGVKD in the germline V gene. J gave up 0 bases and V 7 bases, and 6 bases lay outside the gene matches. This CDR3 is 17 amino acids long. The CDR3 reads CAIKGGLAGESTDTQYF. The CDR3 nucleotides are TGTGCCATCAAGGGGGGACTAGCGGGAGAGAGCACAGATACGCAGTATTTT.

The count of this clone is one. The rearrangement uses TRBV6-2 or TRBV6-3 and TRBJ2-1, with 11 nucleotides matching TRBD2. Trimming took 4 bases from V and 8 from J; bases not matched to a gene: 7. The CDR3 is 15 residues long. Germline V gives CDR1 MNHEY, CDR2 SVGEGT. As DNA, the CDR3 is TGTGCCAGCAGTTTTAGTCTAGCGGGAGGCGATGAGCAGTTCTTC. This codes for CASSFSLAGGDEQFF.

The chain joins TRBV19 to TRBJ2-3; D possibly corresponds to TRBD1 (5 bases). V was pared by 6 bases and J by 2 bases, with 15 bases between. The CDR3 is 15 amino acids. From germline, CDR1 is LNHDA and CDR2 SQIVND (reference sequence). The CDR3 sequence: CASRLGASYTDTQYF. In DNA form, the CDR3 reads TGTGCCAGTAGGCTAGGGGCCTCCTACACAGATACGCAGTATTTT.

This clone was recorded only once. The genes are TRBV10-1 and TRBJ2-5, with D perhaps TRBD1 (5 bases). CDR3 length: 14 amino acids. The V end was cut by 3 bases, the J end by 7 bases, with 15 bases between. Germline CDR1 reads WNHNN; CDR2 reads SYGVQD (reference sequence). CDR3 sequence reads: CASSDALGAATQYF. The DNA for the CDR3 is TGCGCCAGCAGTGACGCCCTTGGGGCGGCGACCCAGTACTTC.

V and J are TRBV30 and TRBJ2-5, with unresolved D. Germline CDR1 is GTSNPN and CDR2 is SVGIG (reference sequence). CDR3 length equals 11 residues. V gave up 2 bases and J gave up 3 bases, with 4 bases separating them. This CDR3 reads CAWSNKETQYF. In DNA, the CDR3 is TGTGCCTGGAGTAATAAAGAGACCCAGTACTTC.

This clone was seen only a few times. The CDR3 DNA reads TGTGCCACCAGTGATTTGACGGGGTCGGGCACAGATACGCAGTATTTT. This gives the protein CATSDLTGSGTDTQYF. The chain joins TRBV24-1 to TRBJ2-3; a possible D gene is TRBD2 (5 bases). Trimming pared 0 bases from V and 1 base from J, leaving 10 bases between. Germline V gene data show CDR1 as KGHDR and CDR2 as SFDVKD. This CDR3 is 16 amino acids long.

The rearrangement joins TRBV6-5 to TRBJ1-1; D remains unclear. Deletions cut 6 bases from V and 2 bases from J, with 13 bases between. The CDR3 loop spans 14 amino acids. From germline, CDR1 is MNHEY and CDR2 SVGAGI. CDR3 DNA: TGTGCCAGCAGGCGGGAGACTCGAAACACTGAAGCTTTCTTT. Amino acids: CASRRETRNTEAFF.